This TCR beta chain derives from a study of blood T cell repertoires in COVID-19. Study summary: PBMCs, B-cell-depleted T cells, or T cells were the source of the cDNA or gDNA that made up the material.

Using immunoSEQ multiplex PCR, the repertoire was profiled, and TCRdb retains in-frame clones only, with some absent. This table holds around 200,000 clones, 83% found once. CDR3 length: 13 amino acids. The V gene's germline CDR1 is SGHAT and CDR2 FQNNGV. The V end lost 2 bases, the J end lost 6 bases, and 10 bases lay between the germline ends. The chain combines TRBV11-2 with TRBJ1-1; D is unresolved. The source is a woman aged 40 to 50 with active or convalescent COVID-19. The sequenced sample consisted of peripheral blood. The CDR3 DNA reads TGTGCCAGCAGCTTATATGTGGGAGCTGAAGCTTTCTTT. Translated: CASSLYVGAEAFF.